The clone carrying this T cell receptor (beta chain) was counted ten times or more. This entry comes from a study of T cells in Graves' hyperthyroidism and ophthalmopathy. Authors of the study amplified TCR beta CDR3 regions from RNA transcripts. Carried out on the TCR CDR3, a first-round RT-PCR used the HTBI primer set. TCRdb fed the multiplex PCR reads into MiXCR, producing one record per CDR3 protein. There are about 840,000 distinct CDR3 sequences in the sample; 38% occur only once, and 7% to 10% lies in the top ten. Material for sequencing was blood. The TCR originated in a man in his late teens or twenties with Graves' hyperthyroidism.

The chain's CDR3 is CASSLVGYSGANVLTF. For the CDR3, the DNA is TGCGCCAGCAGCTTGGTGGGGTACTCTGGGGCCAACGTCCTGACTTTC. V gene TRBV5-1 combines with J gene TRBJ2-6; D is uncertain. V lost 0 bases and J lost 0, with 7 bases in between. This CDR3 region has 16 residues. From germline, CDR1 is SGHRS and CDR2 YFSETQ.